The 15 T cell receptor beta chains reported below all come from one sample, sequenced in a study of tumor and adjacent non-tumor tissue in lung cancer. A modified ARM-PCR protocol with three rounds of nested PCR amplified TCRbeta. TCRdb ran MiXCR on the multiplex PCR reads and lists one entry per CDR3 protein. Found here are about 76,000 distinct CDR3 sequences, around 70% of them singletons; the top ten hold over 10%. No cell sorting was done before RNA was extracted from the tissue. Sequences were obtained from lung tumor tissue. Receptor source: a woman in her 70s with non-small cell lung cancer.

J is TRBJ1-1 and V is TRBV30; D is unresolved. The germline V gene has CDR1 GTSNPN and CDR2 SVGIG (reference sequence). With 4 bases removed from V and 2 bases from J, the gap between germline ends came to 14 bases. The CDR3 is 14 amino acids. CDR3 coding DNA: TGTGCCTGGAACCTGGGATCGGTAAACACTGAAGCTTTCTTT. Residues: CAWNLGSVNTEAFF.

This clonotype was seen ten or more times. The CDR3 region has the DNA TGTGCCAGCAGTTTGGGTAGGGGTGTCAATCAGCCCCAGCATTTT. Its translation is CASSLGRGVNQPQHF. The chain uses TRBV28 and TRBJ1-5; D is possibly TRBD1 (5 bases). The CDR3 totals 15 residues. The V end lost 3 bases, the J end lost 3 bases, and 12 bases lay between the germline ends. Per germline, CDR1 MDHEN and CDR2 SYDVKM.

This clonotype rates as medium-sized (0.01 to 0.1%). The CDR3 reads CASSSGQGASSYEQYF. The CDR3 DNA reads TGTGCCAGCAGTTCGGGACAGGGGGCCTCCTCCTACGAGCAGTACTTC. This chain uses TRBV11-3 with TRBJ2-7; TRBD1 agrees at 12 bases. Germline lookup yields CDR1 SGHNT and CDR2 YENEEA. V was clipped by 6 bases and J by 0 bases; unmatched bases: 6. The CDR3 has 16 amino acids.

As regards this clonotype: No conserved phenylalanine or tryptophan ends this CDR3, so it is likely a read error. The J gene is TRBJ1-2, the V gene TRBV29-1; tentative D call: TRBD1 (6 bases). CDR3 length: 13 amino acids. Per germline, CDR1 SQVTM and CDR2 ANQGSEA. Written as DNA, the CDR3 is TGCAGGGTTGGGGGACAATCTAACTATGGCTACACCGTC. This encodes CRVGGQSNYGYTV.

The J gene is TRBJ2-1, the V gene TRBV6-2 or TRBV6-3; 10 positions agree with TRBD2. J was trimmed by 6 bases and V by 9 bases; bases with no gene match: 14. Germline V CDR1 and CDR2: MNHEY, SVGEGT. This CDR3 contains 16 residues. The CDR3 DNA sequence: TGTGCCAGTAGTCCATACGGAGCGGGGGGGTTCAATGAGCAGTTCTTC. It codes for CASSPYGAGGFNEQFF.

About this clonotype itself: Likely a read error: the CDR3 ends without its conserved phenylalanine or tryptophan. The limits of the CDR3 on the DNA are not certain, so only TCRdb's listed CDR3 is given. The rearrangement links TRBV20-1 to TRBJ1-1. The CDR3 length equals 14 residues, ends included. In germline, CDR1 is DFQATT, CDR2 SNEGSKA (reference sequence). The CDR3 here is CSSSGHSISTDAFY.

This clonotype was counted a single time. Mismatch with germline at one junction end may stem from a read error. The chain carries TRBV29-1 and TRBJ2-7; 8 bases match TRBD2. The CDR3 has 13 residues. CDR1 and CDR2 (germline): SQVTM, ANQGSEA. The CDR3 region is CSVRGTRYYEQYF. CDR3 coding DNA: TGTAGCGTTCGAGGGACTAGATACTACGAGCAGTACTTC.

This rearrangement joins TRBV28 to TRBJ1-4, with TRBD1 identical over 12 bases. Per germline, CDR1 MDHEN and CDR2 SYDVKM. Losses at the gene ends were 2 bases for V and 8 bases for J; bases not matched to a gene: 3. This CDR3 is 15 amino acids long. For the CDR3, the DNA is TGTGCCAGCAGTTTAATTGGGACAGGGGGCGAAAAACTGTTTTTT. Residues: CASSLIGTGGEKLFF.

This clonotype was recorded a few times. The CDR3 ends on some other residue instead of the conserved phenylalanine or tryptophan, so this is likely a read error. The CDR3 nucleotides read TGCAGCATTGGAGGTGGCGGCACTGAAGCTTTCTCT. Residues: CSIGGGGTEAFS. V and J are TRBV29-1 and TRBJ1-1; unclear D gene. This CDR3 has 12 amino acids. Germline V gene lookup returns CDR1 SQVTM and CDR2 ANQGSEA. With 8 bases removed from V and 4 bases from J, the gap between germline ends came to 14 bases.

For this clonotype: One junction end disagrees with the germline gene, perhaps due to a read error. The V call is TRBV6-1, the J call TRBJ2-7, with 8 bases that match TRBD1. CDR1 MNHNS and CDR2 SASEGT come from the germline V gene. The CDR3 sequence is 16 residues long. CDR3 nucleotides: TGTGCCAGCAGTGAAAGTTTGGGTCAGGGGGCATACGAGCAGTGCTTC. This gives the protein CASSESLGQGAYEQCF.

With respect to this clonotype: One junction end does not reproduce the germline sequence, and a read error may be involved. The chain links TRBV11-1 to TRBJ2-1; 9 bases align to TRBD2. There are 14 residues in the CDR3. Germline V lookup: CDR1 SGHAT, CDR2 FQDESV (reference sequence). CDR3 residues: CANSPREGRYEHFF. CDR3 DNA: TGTGCCAACAGCCCGCGGGAGGGCCGCTATGAACACTTCTTC.

Of note for this clonotype: The CDR3 does not close with the conserved phenylalanine or tryptophan, likely indicating a read error. The CDR3 region has the DNA TGTGCCAGCAGCAAAGGACAGGGCTACGAGCAGTACCTC. Its translation is CASSKGQGYEQYL. The V gene is TRBV5-4, the J gene TRBJ2-7, with TRBD1 matching over 8 bases. This CDR3 is built from 13 residues. Losses at the gene ends were 4 bases for V and 3 bases for J; bases not matched to a gene: 3. Germline CDR1 and CDR2: SGHNT and YYREEE (reference sequence).

There are a few counts of this clonotype. Germline and junction disagree at one end, which may indicate a read error. This chain uses TRBV6-5 with TRBJ2-5, with D perhaps TRBD2 (7 bases). The length of the CDR3 is 16 residues. Per the germline V gene, CDR1 is MNHEY and CDR2 is SVGAGI. CDR3 amino acids: CADSYSLGEGEEIQYF. CDR3 DNA: TGTGCCGACAGTTACTCGCTTGGGGAGGGGGAAGAGATCCAGTACTTC.

In the case of this clonotype: At one boundary the junction diverges from the germline segment, which might be a read error. J is TRBJ2-1 and V is TRBV11-3, with D hard to call. Germline V lookup: CDR1 SGHNT, CDR2 YENEEA. The CDR3 consists of 14 residues. CDR3 residues: CASSLDVLRVEQFF. The CDR3, as DNA: TGTGCCAGTAGCTTAGACGTACTAAGGGTTGAGCAGTTCTTC.

This chain uses TRBV6-5 with TRBJ1-2; D possibly corresponds to TRBD1 (6 bases). Trimming took off 6 bases at V and 6 bases at J, with 14 bases between the two ends. CDR1 and CDR2 (germline): MNHEY, SVGAGI. There are 13 residues in the CDR3. The CDR3: CASRRGGANGYTF. In DNA form, the CDR3 reads TGTGCCAGCAGAAGGGGGGGGGCAAATGGCTACACCTTC.